This TCR beta chain is drawn from a study of regulatory T cells in long-lasting Graves disease (dated by TCRdb to 2020 to 2022). In terms of the full investigation: Antithyroid drugs had been taken for less than 3 months by newly diagnosed Graves' disease patients. Persistent Graves' disease patients were compared with newly diagnosed Graves' disease patients by peripheral blood TCR sequencing and RNA sequencing. The study took place in China and was registered as a clinical trial. A total of 35 or so samples were covered by TCR sequencing, comprising roughly 13 persistent and about 20 newly diagnosed Graves' disease patients.

The research as a whole found: Persistent patients shared more public clonotypes among themselves (around 2,500) than newly diagnosed patients did (more than 850). Lower TCR Shannon entropy and fewer highly expanded clones were observed in persistent Graves' disease patients than in newly diagnosed patients, which suggested clonal expansion. Persistent disease showed preferential use of TRBV28, TRBJ1-2 and TRBJ2-5, whereas newly diagnosed disease favored TRBV20-1 and TRBJ2-1. Only peripheral blood was studied, because thyroid tissue, the primary lesion, was inaccessible. The authors acknowledged the small sample size as a limitation that may reduce accuracy. Only the TCR beta chain was sequenced and analyzed.

A remark on this clonotype: This clone's antigen is unknown. No base-level quality is on record; no much larger clone is a single base apart.

The sample's time point, from its label and the paper: newly diagnosed GD, antithyroid drugs for less than 3 months. RNA was extracted from PBMCs in TRIzol for both TCR sequencing and RNA sequencing. The diagnosis of Graves' disease followed American Thyroid Association guidelines. The patients came from an endocrinology department in Xi'an, China. Each patient gave roughly 10 milliliters of peripheral blood, collected in an EDTA anticoagulant tube. Ficoll Paque Plus density gradient separation was used to isolate PBMCs, and no additional T cell sorting was done. An Agilent 2100 Bioanalyzer and agarose gel were used to check RNA quality, while a NanoDrop 2000 measured RNA concentration. CDR1 and CDR2 are read off the germline V gene as KGHSH and LQKENI. The CDR3 sequence holds 16 residues, the cysteine and phenylalanine included. Solely the CDR3 DNA is kept, with 48 bases framed from the first base. The V and J ends are trimmed by 3 bases and 6 bases, leaving 18 bases between them.

Library construction relied on multiplex PCR. TCRdb lists the instrument as Illumina HiSeq 4000. TCR beta libraries were built with iRepertoire HTBI primers and Arm-PCR amplification of CDR3 regions. Gel purification was performed on PCR products prior to sequencing. The authors' analysis ran thus. A total of roughly 58 TRBV and 14 TRBJ segments were identified across samples and were used for gene usage analysis of CDR3 amino acid clonotypes. COPE and FqMerger were used to merge the filtered high-quality paired reads into contigs. BLAST was used to align contigs to IMGT TRBV, TRBD and TRBJ reference genes, and CDR3 was defined according to IMGT. Any clonotype with a frequency above 0.1% was classified as a highly expanded clone. Shannon entropy served as the measure of repertoire diversity, while the Gini coefficient captured V-J evenness. Clonotypes shared by more than one individual were considered public. Using fastp trimming at Q25 and MiXCR clonotype assembly, TCRdb reanalyzed the public sequencing data and kept in-frame beta chains. CDR3 protein sequences are deduplicated, and each keeps its most common genes and DNA. What appears here as the V and J calls and clone size reflects TCRdb's work, not the paper's. For this sample the table gives fewer than 550,000 distinct CDR3 sequences, of which around 16% were detected only once. The biggest ten clones account for 20% to 25% of the sample.

This sample was also put to use in a study of T cells in Graves' hyperthyroidism and ophthalmopathy. The second study's authors report: Graves' hyperthyroidism was defined as stable when no progression to ophthalmopathy occurred over 18 months of follow-up. Hyperthyroidism patients were newly diagnosed, had a disease duration of under 2 months, and were aged 18 to 65 years. The study excluded patients with uncontrolled infections, other autoimmune diseases, pregnancy or lactation. Diagnoses were based on clinical symptoms, serum thyroxine and TRAb, thyroid ultrasound and orbital computed tomography. For the first round of RT-PCR on the TCR CDR3, the HTBI primer set was used together with the Qiagen OneStep RT-PCR kit. Most expanded thyroid clonotypes (frequency above 0.001) were also detected in blood, a finding suggesting that blood repertoires may reflect thyroid immune responses. Ophthalmopathy was separated from stable hyperthyroidism by a 13 V-J signature model, with 85% to 90% sensitivity and about 81% specificity obtained in cross-validation and 80%/75% obtained in testing. In validation, the model predicted progression to ophthalmopathy a median of 6.5 months before onset, with approximately 70% sensitivity and just under 75% specificity. A discovery cohort of about 100 patients, about 40 with Graves' ophthalmopathy and fewer than 65 with stable Graves' hyperthyroidism, was used to find distinguishing TCR V-J signatures. Whether ophthalmopathy could be predicted prospectively was tested in an independent validation cohort made up of 18 to 20 hyperthyroidism patients plus 17 patients who later progressed to ophthalmopathy. For training and testing, the approximately 92 patients in the discovery cohort were randomly divided in a 7:3 ratio. In addition, the study compared T-cell repertoires in thyroid tissue and in blood from about 6 Graves' hyperthyroidism patients. Once sampling was done, hyperthyroidism patients were given methimazole at a starting dose of 30 mg daily, whereas ophthalmopathy patients were given high-dose intravenous methylprednisolone. A second multiplex PCR round built the libraries, followed by size selection and purification. Paired-end sequencing of the libraries was performed with 100 bp reads on an Illumina HiSeq2000. Raw data were processed with SOAPnuke, discarding reads with adapters, uncalled bases, mean Phred below 15, or no exact constant-primer or identifier match. High-quality paired reads were merged using COPE v1.2.5, and each unique nucleotide sequence was defined as a clonotype. MiTCR v1.1 was used to align clonotypes to the IMGT TRBV, TRBD and TRBJ reference segments. The analysis was restricted to V-J combinations with a frequency above 0.0001, which together covered just over 99% of the repertoires. A TCS score was defined as the ratio between F50 (clonal expansion) and ExV (chaos), using BLOSUM62-based TCRdist between CDR3 peptides within each V-J. Welch's t-statistics and random forest reduced roughly 500 V-J features to 13, which were used in a naive Bayes classifier (R e1071). Sample size was not statistically predetermined, and blinding of investigators to group allocation was not performed. According to the paper, TCR Vbeta CDR3 sequencing was carried out on approximately 140 peripheral blood samples, which came from 40 to 45 ophthalmopathy, roughly 75 hyperthyroidism and about 17 progressor patients.

The rearrangement joined TRBV18 to TRBJ2-1; no D segment can be confidently identified. The sequence came from a woman aged 40-65 years with Graves disease. Donor details come from another sample of the same person, matched by shared clones. Sequenced here: peripheral blood mononuclear cells (PBMCs), sampled at new diagnosis, from a patient treated with antithyroid drugs. For the CDR3, the sequence is CASSPNSPAAGNEQFF. The base sequence is TGTGCCAGCTCACCTAACAGCCCCGCGGCCGGCAATGAGCAGTTCTTC.